These T cell receptor beta chains were read from a single sample in a study of blood T cell repertoires in COVID-19. Generated by immunoSEQ multiplex PCR, the TCRdb table keeps only in-frame clones and is missing some. The data hold 150,000 to 200,000 clones, with around nine tenths observed a single time. The sample consisted of peripheral blood. These receptors were obtained from a man aged 40-55 years with active or convalescent COVID-19. CDR3s include the opening cysteine and the closing phenylalanine or tryptophan. Fields, in order: V gene, clone size, D gene, J gene, CDR3 protein, CDR3 DNA. The D gene is left open where the match is weak. Clone size is shown for a subset of rows, as once, few, many or a class of expanded clone.

V: TRBV5-1; size: once; D: -; J: TRBJ1-2; CDR3: CASSANSRGYTF; DNA: TGCGCCAGCAGCGCTAATTCGCGGGGCTACACCTTC
V: TRBV19; size: -; D: -; J: TRBJ1-1; CDR3: CASSGQIGGRMNTEAFF; DNA: TGTGCCAGTAGCGGTCAAATCGGGGGACGGATGAACACTGAAGCTTTCTTT
V: TRBV6-5; size: -; D: TRBD1; J: TRBJ1-5; CDR3: CASSRDSFNQPQHF; DNA: TGTGCCAGCAGTAGGGACAGCTTCAATCAGCCCCAGCATTTT
V: TRBV2; size: -; D: -; J: TRBJ2-7; CDR3: CATKSGTSTYEQYF; DNA: TGTGCCACCAAGTCCGGGACATCGACCTACGAGCAGTACTTC
V: TRBV5-6; size: once; D: -; J: TRBJ1-4; CDR3: CASSEIAATNEKLFF; DNA: TGTGCCAGCAGCGAAATAGCTGCAACTAATGAAAAACTGTTTTTT
V: TRBV6-4; size: once; D: -; J: TRBJ2-3; CDR3: CAICVDNADTQYF; DNA: TGTGCCATCTGCGTAGACAACGCAGATACGCAGTATTTT
V: TRBV6-6; size: -; D: -; J: TRBJ1-1; CDR3: CASSPDTAEAFF; DNA: TGTGCCAGCAGCCCTGACACAGCTGAAGCTTTCTTT
V: TRBV11-2; size: -; D: TRBD2; J: TRBJ2-7; CDR3: CASSLGFIAGAYEQYF; DNA: TGTGCCAGCAGCTTAGGTTTCATAGCGGGGGCCTACGAGCAGTACTTC
V: TRBV4-1; size: once; D: TRBD2; J: TRBJ2-1; CDR3: CASSQGTSGVYNEQFF; DNA: TGCGCCAGCAGCCAAGGCACTAGCGGGGTCTACAATGAGCAGTTCTTC
V: TRBV6-6; size: -; D: TRBD1; J: TRBJ2-7; CDR3: CASSLQTGSQVEQYF; DNA: TGTGCCAGCAGTCTCCAGACAGGGTCGCAGGTCGAGCAGTACTTC
V: TRBV5-1; size: -; D: TRBD2; J: TRBJ2-3; CDR3: CASSLGLAEGDTQYF; DNA: TGCGCCAGCAGCTTGGGACTAGCGGAGGGAGATACGCAGTATTTT
V: TRBV6-4; size: -; D: -; J: TRBJ1-3; CDR3: CASSITGFGNTIYF; DNA: TGTGCCAGCAGCATTACAGGGTTCGGAAACACCATATATTTT
V: TRBV4-2; size: once; D: TRBD2; J: TRBJ2-7; CDR3: CASSQEGTSGALTSYEQYF; DNA: TGTGCCAGCAGCCAAGAGGGGACTAGCGGGGCTCTGACCTCCTACGAGCAGTACTTC
V: TRBV30; size: -; D: -; J: TRBJ1-1; CDR3: CARTSQVNTEAFF; DNA: TGTGCCCGGACATCACAGGTCAACACTGAAGCTTTCTTT
V: TRBV18; size: -; D: -; J: TRBJ2-5; CDR3: CASSPMMAETQYF; DNA: TGTGCCAGCTCACCAATGATGGCTGAGACCCAGTACTTC
V: TRBV10-3; size: -; D: -; J: TRBJ1-2; CDR3: CAISESKGEMYGYTF; DNA: TGTGCCATCAGTGAGTCGAAGGGGGAGATGTATGGCTACACCTTC
V: TRBV3-1/TRBV3-2; size: -; D: TRBD2; J: TRBJ2-2; CDR3: CASSHSGGAGTGELFF; DNA: TGTGCCAGCAGTCATAGCGGGGGGGCCGGCACCGGGGAGCTGTTTTTT
V: TRBV5-5; size: -; D: TRBD1; J: TRBJ2-2; CDR3: CASSQRPPGTGLTGELFF; DNA: TGTGCCAGCAGCCAACGACCTCCCGGGACAGGGCTAACCGGGGAGCTGTTTTTT
V: TRBV7-9; size: -; D: -; J: TRBJ1-1; CDR3: CASSVTGWNTEAFF; DNA: TGTGCCAGCAGCGTAACAGGGTGGAACACTGAAGCTTTCTTT
V: TRBV4-1; size: -; D: -; J: TRBJ1-1; CDR3: CASSQAQVTTNTEAFF; DNA: TGCGCCAGCAGCCAAGCACAGGTTACTACGAACACTGAAGCCTTCTTT
V: TRBV5-4; size: -; D: TRBD2; J: TRBJ2-5; CDR3: CASSWGPAGNQETQYF; DNA: TGTGCCAGCAGCTGGGGCCCAGCGGGAAACCAAGAGACCCAGTACTTC
V: TRBV9; size: -; D: TRBD1; J: TRBJ1-2; CDR3: CASSVVPGDSSGYTF; DNA: TGTGCCAGCAGCGTAGTCCCCGGGGACAGTTCTGGCTACACCTTC
V: TRBV5-1; size: -; D: TRBD1; J: TRBJ1-2; CDR3: CASSRDSSYGYTF; DNA: TGCGCCAGCAGCCGGGACAGTTCGTATGGCTACACCTTC
V: TRBV6-6; size: -; D: -; J: TRBJ2-1; CDR3: CASSYSKGVYNEQFF; DNA: TGTGCCAGCAGTTACTCGAAAGGGGTGTACAATGAGCAGTTCTTC
V: TRBV7-2; size: -; D: TRBD2; J: TRBJ2-7; CDR3: CASSLGGGYYEQYF; DNA: TGTGCCAGCAGCTTAGGGGGGGGTTACTACGAGCAGTACTTC
V: TRBV19; size: once; D: -; J: TRBJ2-7; CDR3: CASSMGGYEQYF; DNA: TGTGCCAGTAGTATGGGGGGCTACGAGCAGTACTTC
V: TRBV28; size: -; D: -; J: TRBJ1-1; CDR3: CASSREFEAFF; DNA: TGTGCCAGCAGTAGGGAGTTTGAAGCTTTCTTT
V: TRBV5-4; size: -; D: -; J: TRBJ1-2; CDR3: CASSSAGASYGYTF; DNA: TGTGCCAGCAGCTCGGCGGGGGCGAGCTATGGCTACACCTTC
V: TRBV12-5; size: -; D: -; J: TRBJ2-5; CDR3: CASGSQGETQYF; DNA: TGTGCTAGTGGTTCCCAGGGGGAGACCCAGTACTTC
V: TRBV20-1; size: -; D: -; J: TRBJ1-2; CDR3: CSAGRNYGYTF; DNA: TGCAGTGCTGGGCGAAACTATGGCTACACCTTC
V: TRBV30; size: -; D: TRBD2; J: TRBJ2-5; CDR3: CAWRGGLAGTQETQYF; DNA: TGTGCCTGGAGGGGGGGACTAGCGGGGACCCAAGAGACCCAGTACTTC
V: TRBV12-5; size: -; D: -; J: TRBJ1-2; CDR3: CASGKAGPYGYTF; DNA: TGTGCTAGTGGGAAGGCAGGGCCCTATGGCTACACCTTC
V: TRBV4-1; size: once; D: -; J: TRBJ2-7; CDR3: CASSQASSHEQYF; DNA: TGCGCCAGCAGCCAAGCCTCTAGTCACGAGCAGTACTTC
V: TRBV19; size: -; D: -; J: TRBJ1-2; CDR3: CASKEGGYGYTF; DNA: TGTGCCAGTAAAGAGGGCGGCTATGGCTACACCTTC
V: TRBV30; size: -; D: -; J: TRBJ2-3; CDR3: CAWSSPNAALLSSTDTQYF; DNA: TGTGCCTGGAGTAGCCCCAACGCGGCGCTATTATCTAGCACAGATACGCAGTATTTT
V: TRBV5-1; size: once; D: -; J: TRBJ2-7; CDR3: CASSLSPGVYEQYF; DNA: TGCGCCAGCAGCCTCTCTCCAGGGGTGTACGAGCAGTACTTC
V: TRBV7-8; size: -; D: TRBD1; J: TRBJ1-3; CDR3: CASSLWAGTGAISGNTIYF; DNA: TGTGCCAGCAGCTTATGGGCCGGGACAGGGGCGATCTCTGGAAACACCATATATTTT
V: TRBV6-5; size: -; D: -; J: TRBJ2-3; CDR3: CASRPGTFTDTQYF; DNA: TGTGCCAGCAGGCCCGGGACTTTCACAGATACGCAGTATTTT
V: TRBV19; size: -; D: -; J: TRBJ1-1; CDR3: CASSTGNTEAFF; DNA: TGTGCCAGTAGTACAGGGAACACTGAAGCTTTCTTT
V: TRBV2; size: -; D: TRBD1; J: TRBJ1-2; CDR3: CASSETGSYGYTF; DNA: TGTGCCAGCAGTGAGACAGGGAGTTATGGCTACACCTTC
V: TRBV5-1; size: -; D: TRBD1; J: TRBJ2-7; CDR3: CASSSSGQGWYEQYF; DNA: TGCGCCAGCAGTTCATCCGGACAGGGGTGGTACGAGCAGTACTTC
V: TRBV29-1; size: few; D: -; J: TRBJ2-2; CDR3: CSVEAGNTGELFF; DNA: TGCAGCGTTGAGGCAGGGAATACCGGGGAGCTGTTTTTT